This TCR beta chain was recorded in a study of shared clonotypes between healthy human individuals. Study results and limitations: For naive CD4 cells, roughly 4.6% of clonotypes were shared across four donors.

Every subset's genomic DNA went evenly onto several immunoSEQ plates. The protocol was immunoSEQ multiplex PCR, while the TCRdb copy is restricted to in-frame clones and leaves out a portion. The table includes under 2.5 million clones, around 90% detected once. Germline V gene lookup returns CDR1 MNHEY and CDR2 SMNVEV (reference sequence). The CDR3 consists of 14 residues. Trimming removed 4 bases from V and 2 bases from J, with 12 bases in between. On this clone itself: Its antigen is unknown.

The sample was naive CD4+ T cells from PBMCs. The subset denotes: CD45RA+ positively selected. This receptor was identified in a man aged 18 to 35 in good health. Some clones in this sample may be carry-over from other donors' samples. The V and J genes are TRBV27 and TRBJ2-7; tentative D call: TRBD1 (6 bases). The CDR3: CASSSLQGTYEQYF. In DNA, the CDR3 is TGTGCCAGCAGTTCTCTACAGGGAACCTACGAGCAGTACTTC.